This T cell receptor (beta chain) was sequenced in a study of blood T cell repertoires in COVID-19. Study in general: The United States, Italy and Spain provided the acute and convalescent COVID-19 samples. PBMCs, B-cell-depleted T cells, or T cells were the source of the cDNA or gDNA that made up the material.

TCRdb keeps only in-frame clones here, not all; method: immunoSEQ multiplex PCR. The table records 200,000 or so clones, roughly 79% of them present only once. Trimming pared 6 bases from V and 6 bases from J, leaving 8 bases between. This CDR3 spans 12 amino acids. The Seattle patients, enrolled during active infection, were followed longitudinally. V usage is TRBV12-3 or TRBV12-4 and J usage is TRBJ2-2; D is possibly TRBD1 (5 bases). Sequenced sample: peripheral blood. The sequence came from a woman aged 80 or over with COVID-19, enrolled during active disease. The CDR3 coding sequence is TGTGCCAGCAGCCCGACAGCCGGGGAGCTGTTTTTT. Residues: CASSPTAGELFF.